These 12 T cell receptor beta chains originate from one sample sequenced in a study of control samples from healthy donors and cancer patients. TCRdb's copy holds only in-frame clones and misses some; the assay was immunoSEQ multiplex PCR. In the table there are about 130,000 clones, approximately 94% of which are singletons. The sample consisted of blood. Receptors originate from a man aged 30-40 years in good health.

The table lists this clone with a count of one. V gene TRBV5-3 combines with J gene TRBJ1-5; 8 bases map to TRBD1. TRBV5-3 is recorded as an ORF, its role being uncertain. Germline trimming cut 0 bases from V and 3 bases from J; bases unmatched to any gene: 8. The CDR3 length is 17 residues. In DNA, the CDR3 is TGTGCCAGAAGCTTGGAACAGGGGGTTTCTTTCAATCAGCCCCAGCATTTT. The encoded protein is CARSLEQGVSFNQPQHF.

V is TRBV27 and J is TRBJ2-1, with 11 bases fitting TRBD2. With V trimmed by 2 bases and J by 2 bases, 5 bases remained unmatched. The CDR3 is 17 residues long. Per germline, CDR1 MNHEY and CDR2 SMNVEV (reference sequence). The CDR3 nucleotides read TGTGCCAGCAGTTTAACTGGACTAGCGGGTGCCTACAATGAGCAGTTCTTC. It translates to CASSLTGLAGAYNEQFF.

CDR3 region: CASSSGQGYEQYF. The CDR3 DNA follows: TGTGCCAGCAGTTCCGGGCAGGGCTACGAGCAGTACTTC. The J gene is TRBJ2-7, the V gene TRBV27; possible D gene TRBD1, 5 bases. The CDR3 runs 13 residues. Germline CDR1 MNHEY, CDR2 SMNVEV (reference sequence). Trimming removed 4 bases from V and 3 bases from J, with 10 bases in between.

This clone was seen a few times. This CDR3 is CASSFGGASNTGELFF. CDR3 coding DNA: TGTGCCAGCAGCTTTGGTGGGGCCTCGAACACCGGGGAGCTGTTTTTT. The chain couples TRBV5-4 to TRBJ2-2, with a possible D match to TRBD1 (5 bases). Germline V gives CDR1 SGHNT, CDR2 YYREEE (reference sequence). Trimming shortened V by 2 bases and J by 0 bases, and 11 bases separated the two germline ends. The CDR3 contains 16 residues.

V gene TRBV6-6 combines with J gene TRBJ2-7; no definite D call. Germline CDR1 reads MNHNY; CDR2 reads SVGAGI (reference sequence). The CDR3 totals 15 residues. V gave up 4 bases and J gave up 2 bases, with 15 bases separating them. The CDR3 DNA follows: TGTGCCAGCAGTTCTGGGTCCGACCGAGCCTACGAGCAGTACTTC. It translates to CASSSGSDRAYEQYF.

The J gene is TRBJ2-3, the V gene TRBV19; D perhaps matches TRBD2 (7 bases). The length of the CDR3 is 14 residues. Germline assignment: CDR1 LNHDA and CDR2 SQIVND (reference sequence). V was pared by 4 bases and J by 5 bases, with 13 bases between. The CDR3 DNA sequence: TGTGCCAGTAGTAACGGGGGGCGAAAAGATACGCAGTATTTT. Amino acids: CASSNGGRKDTQYF.

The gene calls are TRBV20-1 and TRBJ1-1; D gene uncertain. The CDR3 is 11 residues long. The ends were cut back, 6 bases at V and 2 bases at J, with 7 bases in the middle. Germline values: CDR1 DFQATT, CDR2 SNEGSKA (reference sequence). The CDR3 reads CSAELNTEAFF. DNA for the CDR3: TGCAGTGCAGAGCTTAACACTGAAGCTTTCTTT.

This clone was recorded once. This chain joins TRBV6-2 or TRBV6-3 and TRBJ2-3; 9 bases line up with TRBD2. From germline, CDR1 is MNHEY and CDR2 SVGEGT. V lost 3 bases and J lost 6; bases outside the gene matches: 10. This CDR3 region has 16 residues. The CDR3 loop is CASSYSPGAGGDTQYF. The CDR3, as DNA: TGTGCCAGCAGTTATTCCCCCGGGGCGGGGGGGGATACGCAGTATTTT.

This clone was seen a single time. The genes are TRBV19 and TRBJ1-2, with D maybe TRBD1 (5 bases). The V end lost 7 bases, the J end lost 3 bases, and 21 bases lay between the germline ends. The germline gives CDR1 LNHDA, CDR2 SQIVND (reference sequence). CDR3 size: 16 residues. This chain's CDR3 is CASKSAAAKGDYGYTF. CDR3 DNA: TGTGCCAGTAAGTCGGCGGCAGCTAAAGGGGACTATGGCTACACCTTC.

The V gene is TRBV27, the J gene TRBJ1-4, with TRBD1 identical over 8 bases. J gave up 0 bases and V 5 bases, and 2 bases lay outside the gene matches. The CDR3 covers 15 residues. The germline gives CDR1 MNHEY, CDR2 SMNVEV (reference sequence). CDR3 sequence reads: CASSPGQATNEKLFF. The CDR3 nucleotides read TGTGCCAGCAGTCCGGGACAGGCAACTAATGAAAAACTGTTTTTT.

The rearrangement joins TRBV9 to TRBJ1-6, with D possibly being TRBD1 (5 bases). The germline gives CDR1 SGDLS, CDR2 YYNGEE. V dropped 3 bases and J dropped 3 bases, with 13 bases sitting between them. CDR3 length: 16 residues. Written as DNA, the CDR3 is TGTGCCAGCAGCGGGAGGACACTGCTCTATAATTCACCCCTCCACTTT. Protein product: CASSGRTLLYNSPLHF.

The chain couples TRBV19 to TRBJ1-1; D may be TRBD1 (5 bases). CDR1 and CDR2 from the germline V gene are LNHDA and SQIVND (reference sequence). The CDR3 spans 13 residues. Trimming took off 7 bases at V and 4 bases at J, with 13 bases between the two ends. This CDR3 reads CASIAGTATEAFF. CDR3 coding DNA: TGTGCCAGTATAGCAGGGACGGCCACTGAAGCTTTCTTT.